The T cell receptor beta chain described here comes from a study of regulatory T cells in long-lasting Graves disease. In its sample, this clonotype was seen many times. Time point meaning: persistent/refractory GD, antithyroid drugs over 5 years with positive TRAb. Generation of the TCR library employed RNA extracted from PBMCs. Building of the TCR beta libraries involved iRepertoire HTBI primers and Arm-PCR of CDR3 regions. TCRdb recomputed calls from the multiplex PCR reads with MiXCR, one row per CDR3 protein. Found here are some 450,000 distinct CDR3 sequences, about 20% of them singletons; the top ten hold 26%. The sequence was obtained from a female donor with Graves disease. The specimen comprised peripheral blood mononuclear cells (PBMCs), sampled when the disease was refractory, from a patient treated with antithyroid drugs.

CDR3 residues: CASTVLRETQYF. CDR3 DNA: TGTGCCAGCACGGTTTTACGAGAGACCCAGTACTTC. The chain couples TRBV2 to TRBJ2-5; D call uncertain. CDR3 length: 12 residues. Trimming removed 7 bases at V and 4 bases at J, with 10 bases between. Per the germline V gene, CDR1 is SNHLY and CDR2 is FYNNEI. Drawing the rest from reference TRBV2 and TRBJ2-5, the complete variable domain is EPEVTQTPSHQVTQMGQEVILRCVPISNHLYFYWYRQILGQKVEFLVSFYNNEISEKSEIFDDQFSVERPDGSNFTLKIRSTKLEDSAMYFCASTVLRETQYFGPGTRLLVL.